These T cell receptor beta chains were read from a single sample in a study of identical twins. TCRdb reprocessed the 5' RACE reads via MiXCR and lists one record per CDR3 protein. The sample shows 1.5 million to 2 million distinct CDR3 sequences, about 30% of them seen only once. Source material: cord blood. These receptors came from a newborn girl in good health. The CDR3 runs from the conserved cysteine through the conserved F or W. The order of the fields is D gene, clone size, V gene, J gene, CDR3 length, CDR3 protein, CDR3 DNA. The D gene is left open where the match is weak. Not all rows give a size; the values are once, few, many and, for expanded clones, a class.

D: NA
size: NA
V: TRBV5-8
J: TRBJ2-1
length: 13
CDR3: CASSVRGINEQFF
DNA: TGTGCCAGCAGCGTGAGAGGGATCAATGAGCAGTTCTTC

D: TRBD2
size: NA
V: TRBV12-3/TRBV12-4
J: TRBJ2-1
length: 14
CDR3: CASTFGGLLNRQFF
DNA: TGTGCCAGCACCTTTGGGGGACTACTGAATCGGCAGTTCTTC

D: TRBD1
size: NA
V: TRBV10-3
J: TRBJ2-2
length: 16
CDR3: CAISEGTGVNTGELFF
DNA: TGTGCCATCAGTGAAGGGACAGGGGTGAACACCGGGGAGCTGTTTTTT

D: NA
size: NA
V: TRBV29-1
J: TRBJ2-6
length: 16
CDR3: CSVWGRTLSGANVLTF
DNA: TGCAGCGTGTGGGGCAGGACCCTCTCTGGGGCCAACGTCCTGACTTTC

D: NA
size: few
V: TRBV10-3
J: TRBJ1-1
length: 20
CDR3: CAISLSDHRAGPHMNTEAFF
DNA: TGTGCCATCAGCCTGTCTGATCACAGGGCCGGACCCCACATGAACACTGAAGCTTTCTTT

D: TRBD1
size: NA
V: TRBV14
J: TRBJ2-4
length: 17
CDR3: CASSQVGTGLAKNIQYF
DNA: TGTGCCAGCAGCCAAGTCGGGACAGGACTAGCCAAAAACATTCAGTACTTC

D: TRBD1
size: NA
V: TRBV2
J: TRBJ1-6
length: 16
CDR3: CASSIDRDSHNSPLHF
DNA: TGTGCCAGCAGTATTGACAGGGACTCCCATAATTCACCCCTCCACTTT

D: TRBD2
size: NA
V: TRBV20-1
J: TRBJ2-1
length: 15
CDR3: CSASPGGGGINEQFF
DNA: TGCAGTGCTAGCCCCGGCGGCGGGGGGATAAATGAGCAGTTCTTC

D: NA
size: few
V: TRBV27
J: TRBJ2-3
length: 16
CDR3: CASSLSNPTLGDTQYF
DNA: TGTGCCAGCAGTTTATCAAACCCCACCCTAGGGGATACGCAGTATTTT

D: TRBD1
size: few
V: TRBV27
J: TRBJ1-4
length: 14
CDR3: CASSLRGGQRKLFF
DNA: TGTGCCAGCAGTTTACGAGGGGGACAGAGAAAACTGTTTTTT

D: NA
size: NA
V: TRBV28
J: TRBJ2-2
length: 16
CDR3: CASSLRRLGEAGELFF
DNA: TGTGCCAGCAGTTTACGCCGACTAGGGGAGGCCGGGGAGCTGTTTTTT

D: NA
size: NA
V: TRBV5-1
J: TRBJ2-1
length: 13
CDR3: CASSHGTPNEQFF
DNA: TGCGCCAGCAGCCACGGGACTCCTAATGAGCAGTTCTTC

D: NA
size: few
V: TRBV4-2
J: TRBJ2-7
length: 16
CDR3: CASSQSLTRGSYEQYF
DNA: TGTGCCAGCAGCCAAAGCCTGACTCGAGGCTCCTACGAGCAGTACTTC

D: TRBD2
size: NA
V: TRBV14
J: TRBJ2-5
length: 16
CDR3: CASSHLTSGRRKTQYF
DNA: TGTGCCAGCAGCCACCTTACTAGCGGGAGGAGGAAGACCCAGTACTTC

D: TRBD1
size: many
V: TRBV3-1
J: TRBJ2-7
length: 14
CDR3: CASSHRDRGYEQYF
DNA: TGTGCCAGCAGCCACCGGGACAGGGGTTACGAGCAGTACTTC

D: NA
size: NA
V: TRBV3-1
J: TRBJ2-7
length: 15
CDR3: CASSQDSQGFYEQYF
DNA: TGTGCCAGCAGCCAAGACTCCCAGGGCTTCTACGAGCAGTACTTC

D: TRBD1
size: NA
V: TRBV24-1
J: TRBJ2-5
length: 15
CDR3: CATSDSRDRQETQYF
DNA: TGTGCCACCAGTGATTCCCGGGACAGACAAGAGACCCAGTACTTC

D: NA
size: few
V: TRBV4-2
J: TRBJ1-4
length: 17
CDR3: CASSITRGRGSGEKLFF
DNA: TGTGCCAGCAGCATAACTCGGGGGAGGGGAAGTGGCGAAAAACTGTTTTTT

D: NA
size: once
V: TRBV4-1
J: TRBJ1-1
length: 15
CDR3: CASSHDPRRDTEAFF
DNA: TGCGCCAGCAGCCATGATCCCAGAAGGGACACTGAAGCTTTCTTT

D: NA
size: few
V: TRBV11-3
J: TRBJ2-3
length: 13
CDR3: CASSLGLQDTQYF
DNA: TGTGCCAGCAGCTTAGGGTTGCAGGATACGCAGTATTTT

D: NA
size: few
V: TRBV20-1
J: TRBJ2-1
length: 13
CDR3: CSANGGSWNEQFF
DNA: TGCAGTGCTAATGGAGGGTCTTGGAATGAGCAGTTCTTC

D: TRBD2
size: few
V: TRBV6-6
J: TRBJ2-7
length: 16
CDR3: CASSSRTSGKTYEQYF
DNA: TGTGCCAGCAGTTCACGGACTAGCGGGAAGACCTACGAGCAGTACTTC

D: NA
size: few
V: TRBV7-9
J: TRBJ2-2
length: 17
CDR3: CASSLGVTGSNTGELFF
DNA: TGTGCCAGCAGCTTAGGTGTGACAGGCTCTAACACCGGGGAGCTGTTTTTT

D: TRBD2
size: NA
V: TRBV7-6
J: TRBJ2-1
length: 17
CDR3: CASSAGLARGFDNEQFF
DNA: TGTGCCAGCAGCGCGGGACTAGCGAGGGGCTTCGACAATGAGCAGTTCTTC

D: NA
size: NA
V: TRBV14
J: TRBJ1-6
length: 13
CDR3: CASSFAGHSPLHF
DNA: TGTGCCAGCAGCTTTGCCGGTCATTCACCCCTCCACTTT

D: TRBD1
size: few
V: TRBV9
J: TRBJ2-1
length: 17
CDR3: CASSVPRQGSSYNEQFF
DNA: TGTGCCAGCAGCGTCCCTCGACAGGGGAGCTCCTACAATGAGCAGTTCTTC

D: NA
size: NA
V: TRBV5-1
J: TRBJ2-3
length: 15
CDR3: CASTRRPLGTDTQYF
DNA: TGCGCCAGCACCCGCAGGCCCCTCGGCACAGATACGCAGTATTTT

D: TRBD1
size: NA
V: TRBV7-2
J: TRBJ1-6
length: 15
CDR3: CASSFTDRGRSPLHF
DNA: TGTGCCAGCAGCTTTACGGACAGGGGAAGGTCACCCCTCCACTTT

D: NA
size: NA
V: TRBV4-1
J: TRBJ2-7
length: 15
CDR3: CASSQVRAQGYEQYF
DNA: TGCGCCAGCAGCCAAGTCCGGGCCCAAGGCTACGAGCAGTACTTC

D: NA
size: few
V: TRBV7-6
J: TRBJ1-1
length: 16
CDR3: CASSLEDSSMNTEAFF
DNA: TGTGCCAGCAGCTTAGAAGACAGCTCCATGAACACTGAAGCTTTCTTT

D: NA
size: many
V: TRBV28
J: TRBJ2-7
length: 11
CDR3: CASSFKYEQYF
DNA: TGTGCCAGCAGTTTCAAGTACGAGCAGTACTTC

D: TRBD2
size: NA
V: TRBV5-1
J: TRBJ2-1
length: 18
CDR3: CASSLTRGGPRIRNEQFF
DNA: TGCGCCAGCAGCTTGACACGGGGGGGGCCAAGAATCAGGAATGAGCAGTTCTTC

D: NA
size: NA
V: TRBV4-2
J: TRBJ2-5
length: 14
CDR3: CASSQDPDRETQYF
DNA: TGTGCCAGCAGCCAAGATCCCGATCGGGAGACCCAGTACTTC

D: NA
size: NA
V: TRBV2
J: TRBJ1-2
length: 15
CDR3: CASSEGSSYNYGYTF
DNA: TGTGCCAGCAGTGAAGGGTCCTCATACAACTATGGCTACACCTTC

D: NA
size: NA
V: TRBV11-2
J: TRBJ2-3
length: 14
CDR3: CASARGGGADTQYF
DNA: TGTGCCAGCGCCCGCGGCGGTGGTGCAGATACGCAGTATTTT

D: NA
size: NA
V: TRBV27
J: TRBJ1-6
length: 14
CDR3: CASSHDSYNSPLHF
DNA: TGTGCCAGCAGTCACGACAGTTATAATTCACCCCTCCACTTT

D: NA
size: NA
V: TRBV28
J: TRBJ2-6
length: 16
CDR3: CASSLVGQGGANVLTF
DNA: TGTGCCAGCAGTTTAGTGGGGCAGGGTGGGGCCAACGTCCTGACTTTC

D: TRBD2
size: NA
V: TRBV9
J: TRBJ2-7
length: 18
CDR3: CASSVGLAGPTSPYEQYF
DNA: TGTGCCAGCAGCGTAGGACTAGCGGGACCCACATCACCCTACGAGCAGTACTTC

D: NA
size: once
V: TRBV9
J: TRBJ2-2
length: 16
CDR3: CASSVVRGTNTGELFF
DNA: TGTGCCAGCAGCGTAGTACGAGGGACGAACACCGGGGAGCTGTTTTTT

D: TRBD2
size: NA
V: TRBV6-1
J: TRBJ2-1
length: 17
CDR3: CASSGRIGTSGYNEQFF
DNA: TGTGCCAGCAGTGGAAGGATCGGGACTAGCGGATACAATGAGCAGTTCTTC

D: TRBD2
size: NA
V: TRBV13
J: TRBJ2-1
length: 16
CDR3: CASKGPGRNFYNEQFF
DNA: TGTGCCAGCAAGGGCCCCGGGAGGAATTTCTACAATGAGCAGTTCTTC

D: NA
size: few
V: TRBV9
J: TRBJ1-1
length: 14
CDR3: CASSVNRVDTEAFF
DNA: TGTGCCAGCAGCGTGAACAGGGTAGACACTGAAGCTTTCTTT

D: NA
size: few
V: TRBV9
J: TRBJ1-3
length: 16
CDR3: CASSAQGPLSRNTIYF
DNA: TGTGCCAGCAGCGCACAGGGTCCGCTGAGCAGAAACACCATATATTTT

D: NA
size: NA
V: TRBV2
J: TRBJ2-7
length: 15
CDR3: CASKWRAGEGYEQYF
DNA: TGTGCCAGCAAGTGGAGGGCAGGGGAAGGCTACGAGCAGTACTTC

D: NA
size: NA
V: TRBV7-9
J: TRBJ1-1
length: 13
CDR3: CASSSWVGTEAFF
DNA: TGTGCCAGCAGCTCCTGGGTGGGCACTGAAGCTTTCTTT

D: TRBD1
size: NA
V: TRBV20-1
J: TRBJ2-7
length: 13
CDR3: CSGPGTGQYEQYF
DNA: TGCAGTGGTCCCGGGACAGGGCAATACGAGCAGTACTTC

D: NA
size: NA
V: TRBV5-5
J: TRBJ1-4
length: 14
CDR3: CASSQTSTNEKLFF
DNA: TGTGCCAGCAGCCAAACATCAACTAATGAAAAACTGTTTTTT

D: NA
size: many
V: TRBV10-3
J: TRBJ2-3
length: 14
CDR3: CAISESLREDTQYF
DNA: TGTGCCATCAGTGAGTCCTTGAGAGAAGATACGCAGTATTTT

D: TRBD1
size: NA
V: TRBV20-1
J: TRBJ2-7
length: 14
CDR3: CSAGTGQGSYEQYF
DNA: TGCAGTGCAGGGACGGGACAGGGATCCTACGAGCAGTACTTC

D: NA
size: once
V: TRBV5-6
J: TRBJ1-1
length: 11
CDR3: CASSQTVGAFF
DNA: TGTGCCAGCAGCCAGACAGTAGGCGCTTTCTTT

D: NA
size: few
V: TRBV6-1
J: TRBJ1-2
length: 13
CDR3: CASSEWGKYGYTF
DNA: TGTGCCAGCAGTGAGTGGGGGAAGTATGGCTACACCTTC

D: TRBD2
size: many
V: TRBV4-2
J: TRBJ2-1
length: 18
CDR3: CASSQDGLAGGFKDEQFF
DNA: TGTGCCAGCAGCCAAGATGGCCTAGCGGGAGGGTTTAAGGATGAGCAGTTCTTC

D: NA
size: many
V: TRBV5-1
J: TRBJ1-2
length: 13
CDR3: CASSLQGRDGYTF
DNA: TGCGCCAGCAGCTTGCAGGGGAGGGATGGCTACACCTTC

D: NA
size: few
V: TRBV10-3
J: TRBJ2-7
length: 14
CDR3: CAISDWRVEYEQYF
DNA: TGTGCCATCAGTGACTGGAGGGTTGAGTACGAGCAGTACTTC